This TCR beta chain was identified during a study of cytotoxic CD8 clonotypes in ibrutinib-treated CLL. On the study more broadly: Patient counts were ten to eleven relapsed/refractory, roughly 15 treatment-naive and some 17 IGHV unmutated. Average yields of around 260,000 productive templates and 94,082 productive rearrangements characterized the samples.

The count of this clone is one. From cryopreserved PBMCs came about 2 micrograms of genomic DNA used for TCR beta libraries. Target depth was 1 in 200,000 to 1 in 1 million T cells, about 10x per clonotype. TCRdb's copy holds only in-frame clones and misses some; the assay was immunoSEQ multiplex PCR. The table has some 23,000 clones, roughly 74% seen once. This sequence originates from a human donor with chronic lymphocytic leukemia. The source material was PBMCs, sampled after 12 months of ibrutinib treatment.

CDR3: CSASHRDEQFF. CDR3 nucleotides: TGCAGTGCTTCCCATAGGGATGAGCAGTTCTTC. The V and J genes are TRBV20-1 and TRBJ2-1; unclear D gene. Per the germline V gene, CDR1 is DFQATT and CDR2 is SNEGSKA (reference sequence). The CDR3 has 11 amino acids. Between the trimmed V and J ends, which lost 5 bases and 8 bases, there was a span of 10 bases.